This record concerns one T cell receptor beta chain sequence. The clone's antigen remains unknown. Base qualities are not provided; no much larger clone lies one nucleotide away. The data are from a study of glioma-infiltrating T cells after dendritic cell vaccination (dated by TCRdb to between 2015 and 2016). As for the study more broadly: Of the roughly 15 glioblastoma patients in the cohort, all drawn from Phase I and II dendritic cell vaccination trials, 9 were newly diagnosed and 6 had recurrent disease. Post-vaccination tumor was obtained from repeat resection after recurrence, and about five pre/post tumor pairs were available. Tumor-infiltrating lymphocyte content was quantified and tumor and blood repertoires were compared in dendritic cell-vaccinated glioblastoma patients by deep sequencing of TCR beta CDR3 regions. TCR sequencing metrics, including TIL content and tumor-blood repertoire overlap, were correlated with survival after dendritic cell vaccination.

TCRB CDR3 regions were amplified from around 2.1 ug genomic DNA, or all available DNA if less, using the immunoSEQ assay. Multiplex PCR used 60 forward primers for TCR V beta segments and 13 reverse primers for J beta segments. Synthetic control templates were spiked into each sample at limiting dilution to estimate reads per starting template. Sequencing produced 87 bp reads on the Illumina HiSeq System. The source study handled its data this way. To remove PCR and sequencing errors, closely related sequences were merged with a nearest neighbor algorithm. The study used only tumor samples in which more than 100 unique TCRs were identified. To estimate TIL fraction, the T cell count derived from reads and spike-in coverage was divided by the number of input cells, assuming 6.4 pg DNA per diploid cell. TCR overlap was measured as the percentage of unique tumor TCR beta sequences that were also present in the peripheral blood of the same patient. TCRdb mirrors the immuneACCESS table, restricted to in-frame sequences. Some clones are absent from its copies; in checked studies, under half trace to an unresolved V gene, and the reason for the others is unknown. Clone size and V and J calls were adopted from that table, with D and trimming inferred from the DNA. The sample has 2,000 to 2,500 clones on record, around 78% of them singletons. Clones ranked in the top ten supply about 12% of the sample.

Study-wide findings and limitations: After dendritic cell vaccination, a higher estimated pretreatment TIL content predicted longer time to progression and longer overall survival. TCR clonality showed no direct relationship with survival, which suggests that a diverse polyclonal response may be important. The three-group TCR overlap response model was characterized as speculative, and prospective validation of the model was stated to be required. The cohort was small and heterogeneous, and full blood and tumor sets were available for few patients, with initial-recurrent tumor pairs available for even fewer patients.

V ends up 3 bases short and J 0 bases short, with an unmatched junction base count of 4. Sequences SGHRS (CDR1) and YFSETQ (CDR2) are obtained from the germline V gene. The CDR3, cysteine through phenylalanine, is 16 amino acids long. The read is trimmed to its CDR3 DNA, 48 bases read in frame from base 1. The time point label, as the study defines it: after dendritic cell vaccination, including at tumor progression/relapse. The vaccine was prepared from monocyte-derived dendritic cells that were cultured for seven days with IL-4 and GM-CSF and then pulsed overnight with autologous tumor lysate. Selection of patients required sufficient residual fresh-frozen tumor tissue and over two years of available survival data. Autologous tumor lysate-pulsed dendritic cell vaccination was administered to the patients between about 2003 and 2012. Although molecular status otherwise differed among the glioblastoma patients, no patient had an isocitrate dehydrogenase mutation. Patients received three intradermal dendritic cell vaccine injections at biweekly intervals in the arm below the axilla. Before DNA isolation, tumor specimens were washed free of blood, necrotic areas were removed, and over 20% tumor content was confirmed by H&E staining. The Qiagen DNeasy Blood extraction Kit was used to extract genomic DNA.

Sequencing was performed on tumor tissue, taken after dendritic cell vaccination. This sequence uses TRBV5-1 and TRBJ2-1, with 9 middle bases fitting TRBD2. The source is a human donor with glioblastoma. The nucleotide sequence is TGCGCCAGCAGCTATAGCGGGAGTCGCTCCTACAATGAGCAGTTCTTC. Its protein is CASSYSGSRSYNEQFF.